The sequence of this TCR beta chain was determined in a study of cytomegalovirus exposure and HLA in healthy donors. Donors consisted of healthy bone marrow donors. The PCR contained 60 Vbeta and 13 Jbeta primers. Assay used: immunoSEQ multiplex PCR; TCRdb lists only in-frame clones, some missing. The data hold 150,000 to 200,000 clones, with 81% observed a single time. V lost 1 base and J 6 bases, leaving 10 bases between the germline ends. The CDR3 has 14 residues. Germline CDR1 reads LNHDA; CDR2 reads SQIVND (reference sequence). The chain recombines TRBV19 with TRBJ2-4; possibly TRBD1 for D (5 bases). Source material: PBMCs. The TCR comes from a woman aged 30 to 39 in good health and CMV-seronegative. Written as DNA, the CDR3 is TGTGCCAGTAGTATAGCGGGCAGGGCAAACATTCAGTACTTC. Protein: CASSIAGRANIQYF.